This T cell receptor (beta chain) was captured by sequencing in a study of blood T cell repertoires in COVID-19. Study information: The United States, Italy and Spain were the sources of the acute and convalescent COVID-19 samples. The analysed material was cDNA or gDNA that came from T cells, B-cell-depleted T cells, or PBMCs.

In the original workflow: Counts of nucleated cells, estimated from reference gene primer amplification, were obtained. Measured with immunoSEQ multiplex PCR; TCRdb has only the in-frame clones, and not every one. The D gene and trimming were derived from the DNA, and the V and J assignments and clone size from that table. The sample contains some 50,000 clones, approximately 90% of which appear only once. CDR3 size: 16 residues. The germline V gene has CDR1 SGHNT and CDR2 YYREEE (reference sequence). Trimming stripped 0 bases from V and 0 bases from J, with 10 bases between. Sequencing was performed on peripheral blood. V usage is TRBV5-4 and J usage is TRBJ2-1; D is unresolved. This TCR was recovered from a man aged 35-49 years with acute or convalescent COVID-19. The CDR3 nucleotides read TGTGCCAGCAGCTTGGGCGGTACGAGCTCCTACAATGAGCAGTTCTTC. It specifies CASSLGGTSSYNEQFF.